The 17 T cell receptor beta chains below were found in one sample sequenced in a study of early T cells in non-severe SARS-CoV-2 infection. TCRdb itself ran the 5' RACE reads through MiXCR, one entry per CDR3 protein. The table has tens of thousands of distinct CDR3 sequences, under 8% seen once. This sample comprised whole blood, obtained at baseline. These receptors were collected from an adult who was a healthcare worker with PCR-confirmed SARS-CoV-2 infection or an uninfected control (not recorded which).

Many counts were recorded for this clonotype. The chain links TRBV19 to TRBJ2-4, with a weak D call TRBD2 (6 bases). The CDR3 has 14 amino acids. V lost 4 bases and J lost 1, with 8 bases in between. Germline V lookup: CDR1 LNHDA, CDR2 SQIVND (reference sequence). In DNA form, the CDR3 reads TGTGCCAGTAGTAGGGGGGATGCCAAAAACATTCAGTACTTC. It codes for CASSRGDAKNIQYF.

At least ten counts were recorded for this clonotype. The J gene is TRBJ2-7, the V gene TRBV10-1; D remains ambiguous. Trimming removed 8 bases from V and 6 bases from J, with 17 bases in between. The CDR3 length is 13 residues. CDR1 and CDR2 from the germline V gene are WNHNN and SYGVQD (reference sequence). In nucleotides, the CDR3 is TGCGCCAGCTCACAGCAGTGGGCCGGCGAGCAGTACTTC. This translates into CASSQQWAGEQYF.

The rearrangement links TRBV5-4 to TRBJ1-1; D unclear. The V end lost 3 bases, the J end lost 5 bases, and 8 bases lay between the germline ends. The germline gives CDR1 SGHNT, CDR2 YYREEE (reference sequence). This CDR3 has 12 residues. The CDR3 DNA reads as TGTGCCAGCAGCTCCGGGGTAACTGAAGCTTTCTTT. Protein product: CASSSGVTEAFF. The variable domain in full, completed from reference TRBV5-4 and TRBJ1-1, reads ETGVTQSPTHLIKTRGQQVTLRCSSQSGHNTVSWYQQALGQGPQFIFQYYREEENGRGNFPPRFSGLQFPNYSSELNVNALELDDSALYLCASSSGVTEAFFGQGTRLTVV.

The chain employs TRBV6-1 and TRBJ1-1; D is undetermined. V dropped 5 bases and J dropped 2 bases, with 9 bases sitting between them. The CDR3 consists of 13 residues. Germline V gene data show CDR1 as MNHNS and CDR2 as SASEGT. The CDR3 region is CASSIDQNTEAFF. CDR3 nucleotides: TGTGCCAGCAGTATTGATCAAAACACTGAAGCTTTCTTT.

This clonotype has ten or more counts. The genes are TRBV4-3 and TRBJ2-1, with D possibly being TRBD1 or TRBD2 (5 bases each). The CDR3 spans 14 residues. With 1 base removed from V and 7 bases from J, the gap between germline ends came to 11 bases. The germline CDR1 and CDR2 sequences are LGHNA and YSLEER. CDR3 nucleotide sequence: TGCGCCAGCAGCCAAGTAGAAGGGACGAATGAGCAGTTCTTC. Translation: CASSQVEGTNEQFF.

This clonotype appeared many times. The V call is TRBV7-2, the J call TRBJ2-5; the D gene is possibly TRBD1 (6 bases). Germline V gene data show CDR1 as SGHTA and CDR2 as FQGNSA. There are 16 residues in the CDR3. Trimming took 5 bases from V and 3 from J, leaving 19 bases between them. The CDR3 reads CASSRRIGRGEETQYF. The CDR3 region has the DNA TGTGCCAGCAGCCGGCGCATTGGCAGGGGAGAAGAGACCCAGTACTTC.

This clonotype has more than one count but fewer than ten. This chain connects TRBV7-2 to TRBJ2-7; D is possibly TRBD1 (6 bases). The CDR3 extends over 14 amino acids. Trimming stripped 5 bases from V and 3 bases from J, with 14 bases between. CDR1 SGHTA and CDR2 FQGNSA come from the germline V gene. CDR3: CASSQDSSYYEQYF. CDR3 coding DNA: TGTGCCAGCAGCCAGGACAGCTCCTACTACGAGCAGTACTTC. Full variable domain (rest looked up from reference TRBV7-2 and TRBJ2-7): GAGVSQSPSNKVTEKGKDVELRCDPISGHTALYWYRQSLGQGLEFLIYFQGNSAPDKSGLPSDRFSAERTGGSVSTLTIQRTQQEDSAVYLCASSQDSSYYEQYFGPGTRLTVT.

Only a few counts were recorded for this clonotype. The rearrangement links TRBV5-5 to TRBJ2-2, with a possible D match to TRBD2 (6 bases). The CDR3 is 15 amino acids. Deletions cut 0 bases from V and 1 base from J, with 7 bases between. CDR1 is SGHKS, CDR2 YYEKEE, per germline (reference sequence). CDR3 protein: CASSLVGGNTGELFF. Written as DNA, the CDR3 is TGTGCCAGCAGCTTGGTCGGGGGGAACACCGGGGAGCTGTTTTTT.

This chain joins TRBV7-9 and TRBJ2-5; TRBD1 is a possible D gene (5 bases). CDR1 is SEHNR, CDR2 FQNEAQ, per germline (reference sequence). V was trimmed by 5 bases and J by 1 base, leaving 17 bases between them. This CDR3 contains 16 residues. CDR3 nucleotides: TGTGCCAGCAGCCGACGACGCGCAGGGCTCCAAGAGACCCAGTACTTC. Translating gives CASSRRRAGLQETQYF.

This clonotype was observed a few times. The chain combines TRBV6-4 with TRBJ1-1, with D maybe TRBD1 (5 bases). Germline V gene lookup returns CDR1 MRHNA and CDR2 SNTAGT. V lost 6 bases and J lost 1, with 12 bases in between. The CDR3 extends over 14 amino acids. The CDR3 sequence: CASRPGGGNTEAFF. Here the CDR3 DNA reads TGTGCCAGCAGGCCCGGGGGGGGGAACACTGAAGCTTTCTTT.

Many counts were recorded for this clonotype. CDR3 DNA: TGTGCCAGCAGTCCGCAAGAGACCCAGTACTTC. Translation gives CASSPQETQYF. The chain combines TRBV18 with TRBJ2-5, with D uncertain. With 8 bases removed from V and 2 bases from J, the gap between germline ends came to 6 bases. The CDR3 length is 11 residues. The germline gives CDR1 KGHSH, CDR2 LQKENI.

This clonotype was counted ten times or more. The chain employs TRBV27 and TRBJ2-7, with TRBD2 as a possible D gene (5 bases). The CDR3 loop spans 15 amino acids. The V gene's germline CDR1 is MNHEY and CDR2 SMNVEV (reference sequence). The ends were cut back, 5 bases at V and 2 bases at J, with 16 bases in the middle. CDR3 amino acids: CASSARLGEAYEQYF. CDR3 nucleotides: TGTGCCAGCAGTGCCCGTTTGGGAGAGGCCTACGAGCAGTACTTC.

This clonotype was counted ten times or more. The chain couples TRBV7-9 to TRBJ2-3; 8 bases line up with TRBD1. Trimming cost V 5 bases and J 4 bases; bases outside gene matches: 8. Germline values: CDR1 SEHNR, CDR2 FQNEAQ (reference sequence). The CDR3 is 15 residues long. The CDR3 loop is CASSPTGQVADTQYF. CDR3 coding DNA: TGTGCCAGCAGCCCGACGGGACAGGTTGCAGATACGCAGTATTTT.

The rearrangement uses TRBV2 and TRBJ1-2, with 9 bases that match TRBD1. Germline CDR1 reads SNHLY; CDR2 reads FYNNEI. J gave up 7 bases and V 8 bases, and 8 bases lay outside the gene matches. This CDR3 contains 13 residues. CDR3 amino acids: CASGDRAASGYTF. The CDR3 bases are TGTGCCAGCGGGGACAGGGCGGCATCTGGCTACACCTTC.

The chain is built from TRBV24-1 and TRBJ2-7, with TRBD1 matching 7 bases. The V gene end was trimmed by 7 bases and the J gene end by 5 bases; junction bases not matched to a gene: 10. The CDR3 runs 14 residues. CDR1 and CDR2 (germline): KGHDR, SFDVKD. CDR3 sequence (DNA): TGTGCCACCAGCGACTACCGGGACAGCAACGAGCAGTACTTC. Amino acid sequence: CATSDYRDSNEQYF.

This clonotype was observed a few times. The chain has TRBV4-2 and TRBJ1-3, with D perhaps matching TRBD1 (5 bases). The length of the CDR3 is 17 residues. V shed 4 bases and J shed 1 base, with 17 bases lying between them. Germline lookup yields CDR1 LGHNA and CDR2 YNFKEQ. CDR3 DNA: TGTGCCAGCAGCCGCCCCGGGACCGTCGAGTCTGGAAACACCATATATTTT. Protein product: CASSRPGTVESGNTIYF.

This clonotype was recorded many times. The chain has TRBV6-5 and TRBJ2-3; the D call may be TRBD1 or TRBD2 (6 bases each). V dropped 5 bases and J dropped 6 bases, with 21 bases sitting between them. Germline V gives CDR1 MNHEY, CDR2 SVGAGI. CDR3 size: 16 residues. DNA for the CDR3: TGTGCCAGCAGTCCTACCGGGGGCCTCATCGAGGATACGCAGTATTTT. It translates to CASSPTGGLIEDTQYF.